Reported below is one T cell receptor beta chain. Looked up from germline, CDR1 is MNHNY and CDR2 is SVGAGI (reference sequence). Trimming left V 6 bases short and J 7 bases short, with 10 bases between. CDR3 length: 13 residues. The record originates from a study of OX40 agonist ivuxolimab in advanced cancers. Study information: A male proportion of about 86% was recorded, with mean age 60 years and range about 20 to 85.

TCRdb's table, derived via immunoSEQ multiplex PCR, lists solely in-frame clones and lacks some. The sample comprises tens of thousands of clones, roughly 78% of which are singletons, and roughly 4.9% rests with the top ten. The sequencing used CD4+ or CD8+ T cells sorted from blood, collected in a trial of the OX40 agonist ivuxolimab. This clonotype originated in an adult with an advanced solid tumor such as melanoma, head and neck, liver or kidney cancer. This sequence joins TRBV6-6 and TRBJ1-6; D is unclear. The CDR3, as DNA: TGTGCCAGCAGCCCGAGGGCCAATTCACCCCTCCACTTT. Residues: CASSPRANSPLHF.